This T cell receptor (beta chain) appears in the sequencing data of a study of Ad26.COV2.S vaccination and SARS-CoV-2 variants. Across the study: The COV1001 Ad26.COV2.S trial arm included the donor.

Treatment of the sample: 15 to 20 received Ad26.COV2.S at low or high dose, single or two shots; 5 received placebo; per-sample allocation not given. The study sampled participants on day 63 after the first vaccine or placebo injection. An adult donor aged 18-55 years was enrolled in Boston. Profiling relied on immunoSEQ multiplex PCR, and the TCRdb table lists in-frame clones only, not all of them. The sample consists of over 300,000 clones, 83% of them appearing once. Findings and caveats of the study: From the TCR breadth and depth analyses, total T cell responses may have been underestimated.

The germline V gene encodes CDR1 SNHLY and CDR2 FYNNEI. V trimming: 6 bases; J trimming: 7 bases; junction bases outside the gene matches: 5. This CDR3 spans 14 amino acids. A remark on this clone: Its antigen is unidentified.

The source of this sequence is a person aged 18-65 years who received the Ad26.COV2.S COVID-19 vaccine or a placebo. The sample was peripheral blood, taken in a trial of Ad26.COV2.S vaccine versus placebo. The chain employs TRBV2 and TRBJ1-6; 8 bases line up with TRBD1. For the CDR3, the DNA is TGTGCCAGCAGACCGACAGGGGACAATTCACCCCTCCACTTT. Its protein product is CASRPTGDNSPLHF.